This T cell receptor (beta chain) was recovered during a study of regulatory T cells in long-lasting Graves disease. Sequencing libraries for TCR beta were prepared with iRepertoire HTBI primers and Arm-PCR of CDR3 regions. TCRdb fed the multiplex PCR reads into MiXCR, producing one record per CDR3 protein. The sample holds roughly 450,000 distinct CDR3 sequences; about a fifth are singletons and the top ten take approximately 7.8%. Noted time point: persistent/refractory GD, antithyroid drugs over 5 years with positive TRAb. The TCR library was made from RNA that had been extracted from PBMCs in TRIzol. Sequences were derived from peripheral blood mononuclear cells (PBMCs), sampled when the disease was refractory, from a patient treated with antithyroid drugs. The sequence came from a female donor with Graves disease.

CDR3 protein: CATSRDRGTGAGGYF. The CDR3 coding sequence is TGTGCCACCAGCAGAGATCGGGGGACAGGGGCGGGTGGGTACTTC. The chain links TRBV15 to TRBJ2-4, with 10 bases fitting TRBD1. There are 15 residues in the CDR3. Unmatched junction bases numbered 11, after V lost 0 bases and J lost 15 bases. Germline values: CDR1 LNHNV, CDR2 YYDKDF (reference sequence).